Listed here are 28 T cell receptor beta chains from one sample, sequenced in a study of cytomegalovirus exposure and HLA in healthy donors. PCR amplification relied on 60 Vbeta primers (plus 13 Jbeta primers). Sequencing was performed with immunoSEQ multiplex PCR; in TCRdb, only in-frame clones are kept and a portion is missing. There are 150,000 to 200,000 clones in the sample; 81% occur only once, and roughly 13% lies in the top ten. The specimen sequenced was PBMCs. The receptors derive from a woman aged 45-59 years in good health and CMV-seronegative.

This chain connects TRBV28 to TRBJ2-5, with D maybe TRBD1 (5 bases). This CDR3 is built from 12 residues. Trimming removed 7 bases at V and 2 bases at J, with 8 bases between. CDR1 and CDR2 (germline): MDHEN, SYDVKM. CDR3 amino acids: CASNRQQETQYF. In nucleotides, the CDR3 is TGTGCCAGCAACCGACAGCAAGAGACCCAGTACTTC.

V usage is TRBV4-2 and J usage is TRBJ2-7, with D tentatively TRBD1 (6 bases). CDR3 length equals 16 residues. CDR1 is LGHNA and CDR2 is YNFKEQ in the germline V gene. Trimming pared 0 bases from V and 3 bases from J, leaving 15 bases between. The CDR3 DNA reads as TGTGCCAGCAGCCAAGATAAAGGACAGATTTTCTACGAGCAGTACTTC. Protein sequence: CASSQDKGQIFYEQYF.

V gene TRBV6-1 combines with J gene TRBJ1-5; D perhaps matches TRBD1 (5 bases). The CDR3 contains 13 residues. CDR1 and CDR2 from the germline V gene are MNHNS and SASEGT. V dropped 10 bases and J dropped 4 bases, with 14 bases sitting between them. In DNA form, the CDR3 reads TGTGCCACCTCGACAGAGAAGAATCAGCCCCAGCATTTT. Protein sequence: CATSTEKNQPQHF.

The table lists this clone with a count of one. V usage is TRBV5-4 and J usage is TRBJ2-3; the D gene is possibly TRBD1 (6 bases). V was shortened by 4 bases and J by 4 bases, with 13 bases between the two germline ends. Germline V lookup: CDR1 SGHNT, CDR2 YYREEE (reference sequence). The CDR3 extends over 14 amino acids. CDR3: CASSPDSFSDTQYF. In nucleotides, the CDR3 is TGTGCCAGCAGCCCGGACAGTTTTTCAGATACGCAGTATTTT.

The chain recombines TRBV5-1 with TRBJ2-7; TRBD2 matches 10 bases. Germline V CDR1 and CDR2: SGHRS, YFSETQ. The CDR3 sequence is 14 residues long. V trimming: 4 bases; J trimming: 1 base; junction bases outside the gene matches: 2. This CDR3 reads CASSRTSGSYEQYF. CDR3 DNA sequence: TGCGCCAGCAGCAGGACTAGCGGTTCCTACGAGCAGTACTTC. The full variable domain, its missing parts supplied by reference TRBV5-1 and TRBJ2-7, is KAGVTQTPRYLIKTRGQQVTLSCSPISGHRSVSWYQQTPGQGLQFLFEYFSETQRNKGNFPGRFSGRQFSNSRSEMNVSTLELGDSALYLCASSRTSGSYEQYFGPGTRLTVT.

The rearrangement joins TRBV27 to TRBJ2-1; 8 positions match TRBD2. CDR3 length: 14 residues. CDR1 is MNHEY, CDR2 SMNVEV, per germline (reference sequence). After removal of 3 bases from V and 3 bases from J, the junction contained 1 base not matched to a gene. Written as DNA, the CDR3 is TGTGCCAGCAGTTTTGGGACTAGCTACAATGAGCAGTTCTTC. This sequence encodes CASSFGTSYNEQFF.

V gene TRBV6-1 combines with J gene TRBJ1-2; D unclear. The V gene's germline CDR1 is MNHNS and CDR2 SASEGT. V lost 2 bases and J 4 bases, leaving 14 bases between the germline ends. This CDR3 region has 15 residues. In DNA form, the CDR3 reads TGTGCCAGCAGTGAACTGGGGAGAAGGGTCTATGGCTACACCTTC. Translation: CASSELGRRVYGYTF.

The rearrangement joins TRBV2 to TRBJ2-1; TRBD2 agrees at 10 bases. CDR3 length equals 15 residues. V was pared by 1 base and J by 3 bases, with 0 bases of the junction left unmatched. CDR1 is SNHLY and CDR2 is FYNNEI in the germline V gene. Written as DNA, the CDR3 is TGTGCCAGCAGTGAAGGGACTAGCGGCTACAATGAGCAGTTCTTC. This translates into CASSEGTSGYNEQFF.

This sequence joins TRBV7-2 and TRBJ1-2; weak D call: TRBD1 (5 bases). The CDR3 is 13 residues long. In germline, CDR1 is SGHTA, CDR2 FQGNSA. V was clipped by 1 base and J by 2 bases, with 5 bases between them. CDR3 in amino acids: CASSLEGNYGYTF. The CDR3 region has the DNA TGTGCCAGCAGCTTAGAGGGGAACTATGGCTACACCTTC. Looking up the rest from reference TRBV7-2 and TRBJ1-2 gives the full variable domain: GAGVSQSPSNKVTEKGKDVELRCDPISGHTALYWYRQSLGQGLEFLIYFQGNSAPDKSGLPSDRFSAERTGGSVSTLTIQRTQQEDSAVYLCASSLEGNYGYTFGSGTRLTVV.

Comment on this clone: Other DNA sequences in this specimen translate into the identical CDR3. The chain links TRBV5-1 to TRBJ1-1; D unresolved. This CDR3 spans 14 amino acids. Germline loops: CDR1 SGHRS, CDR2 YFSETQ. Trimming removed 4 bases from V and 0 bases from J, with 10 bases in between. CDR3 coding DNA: TGCGCCAGCAGCCTATCGGGAATGAACACTGAAGCTTTCTTT. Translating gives CASSLSGMNTEAFF.

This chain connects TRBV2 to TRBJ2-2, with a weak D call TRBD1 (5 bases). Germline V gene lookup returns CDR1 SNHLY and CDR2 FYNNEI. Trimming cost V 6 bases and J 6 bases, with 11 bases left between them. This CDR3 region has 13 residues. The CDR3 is CASSREGSGELFF. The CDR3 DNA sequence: TGTGCCAGCAGCAGGGAAGGGTCCGGGGAGCTGTTTTTT.

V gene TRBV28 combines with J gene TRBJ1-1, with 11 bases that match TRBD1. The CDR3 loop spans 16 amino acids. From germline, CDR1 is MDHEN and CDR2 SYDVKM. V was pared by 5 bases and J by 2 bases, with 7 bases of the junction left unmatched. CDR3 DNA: TGTGCCAGCAGTCCCCTCGGGACAGGGGGAAACACTGAAGCTTTCTTT. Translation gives CASSPLGTGGNTEAFF.

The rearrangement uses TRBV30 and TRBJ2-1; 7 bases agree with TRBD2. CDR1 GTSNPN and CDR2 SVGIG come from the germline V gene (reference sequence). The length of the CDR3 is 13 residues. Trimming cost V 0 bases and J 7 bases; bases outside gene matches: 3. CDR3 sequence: CAWSVRRENEQFF. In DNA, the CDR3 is TGTGCCTGGAGTGTGAGGCGGGAGAATGAGCAGTTCTTC.

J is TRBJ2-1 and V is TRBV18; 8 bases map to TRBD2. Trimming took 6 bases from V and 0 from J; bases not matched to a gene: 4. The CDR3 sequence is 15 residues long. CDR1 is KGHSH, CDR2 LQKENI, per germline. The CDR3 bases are TGTGCCAGCTCTCTCACTAGCGGCTCCTACAATGAGCAGTTCTTC. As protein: CASSLTSGSYNEQFF.

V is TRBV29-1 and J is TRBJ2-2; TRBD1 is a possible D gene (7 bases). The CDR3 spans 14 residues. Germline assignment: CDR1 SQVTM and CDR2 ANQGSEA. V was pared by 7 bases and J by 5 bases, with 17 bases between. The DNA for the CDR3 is TGCAGCGCTCGAAGGGCAGGGGGGACCGGGGAGCTGTTTTTT. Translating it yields CSARRAGGTGELFF.

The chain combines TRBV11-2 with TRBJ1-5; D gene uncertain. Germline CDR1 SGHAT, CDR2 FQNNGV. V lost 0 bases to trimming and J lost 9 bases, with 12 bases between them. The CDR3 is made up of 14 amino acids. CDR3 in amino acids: CASSLDRGMRPQHF. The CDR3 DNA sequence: TGTGCCAGCAGCTTAGATCGGGGAATGCGGCCCCAGCATTTT. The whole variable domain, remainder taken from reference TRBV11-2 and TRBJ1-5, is EAGVAQSPRYKIIEKRQSVAFWCNPISGHATLYWYQQILGQGPKLLIQFQNNGVVDDSQLPKDRFSAERLKGVDSTLKIQPAKLEDSAVYLCASSLDRGMRPQHFGDGTRLSIL.

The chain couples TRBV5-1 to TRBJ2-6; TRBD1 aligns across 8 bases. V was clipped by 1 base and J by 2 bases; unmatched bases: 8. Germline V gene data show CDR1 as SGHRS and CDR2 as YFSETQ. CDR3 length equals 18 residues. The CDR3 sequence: CASSLQGANLAGANVLTF. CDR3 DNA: TGCGCCAGCAGCTTGCAGGGGGCTAACTTGGCTGGGGCCAACGTCCTGACTTTC.

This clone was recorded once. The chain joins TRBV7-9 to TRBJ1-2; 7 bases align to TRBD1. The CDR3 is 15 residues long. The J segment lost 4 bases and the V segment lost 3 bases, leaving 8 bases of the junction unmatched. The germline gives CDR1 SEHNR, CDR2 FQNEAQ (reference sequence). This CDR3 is CASSFRDSSIYGYTF. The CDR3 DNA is TGTGCCAGCAGCTTCCGGGACAGCAGCATCTATGGCTACACCTTC.

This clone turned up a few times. The CDR3 nucleotides read TGTGCCAGCAGCTCGGGACAGGGGGAACACGAGCAGTACTTC. Its translation is CASSSGQGEHEQYF. This rearrangement joins TRBV6-6 to TRBJ2-7; 11 bases are shared with TRBD1. Germline V CDR1 and CDR2: MNHNY, SVGAGI (reference sequence). Trimming cost V 6 bases and J 5 bases; bases outside gene matches: 6. This CDR3 has 14 amino acids.

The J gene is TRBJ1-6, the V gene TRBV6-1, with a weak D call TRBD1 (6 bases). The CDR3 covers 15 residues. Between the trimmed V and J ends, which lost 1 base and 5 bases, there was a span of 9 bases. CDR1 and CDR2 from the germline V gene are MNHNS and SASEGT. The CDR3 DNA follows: TGTGCCAGCAGTGAAGTCAGGGGCAATAATTCACCCCTCCACTTT. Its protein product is CASSEVRGNNSPLHF.

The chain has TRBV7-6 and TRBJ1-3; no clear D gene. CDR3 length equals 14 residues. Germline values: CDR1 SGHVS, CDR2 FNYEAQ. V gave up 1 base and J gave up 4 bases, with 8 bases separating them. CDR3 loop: CASSLGDEGNTIYF. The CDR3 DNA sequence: TGTGCCAGCAGCTTAGGAGATGAGGGAAACACCATATATTTT.

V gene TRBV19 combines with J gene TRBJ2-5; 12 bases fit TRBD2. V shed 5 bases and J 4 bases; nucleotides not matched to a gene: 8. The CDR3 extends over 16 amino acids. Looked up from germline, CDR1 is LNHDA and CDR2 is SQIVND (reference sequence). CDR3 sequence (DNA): TGTGCCAGTAGTGTAGGACTAGCGGGGCGTGGAGAGACCCAGTACTTC. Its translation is CASSVGLAGRGETQYF.

The CDR3 region is CASSLASGVDEQFF. The DNA of the CDR3 is TGTGCCAGCAGCTTAGCGTCAGGGGTCGATGAGCAGTTCTTC. V usage is TRBV7-2 and J usage is TRBJ2-1; tentative D call: TRBD1 (6 bases). CDR3 length equals 14 residues. Germline assignment: CDR1 SGHTA and CDR2 FQGNSA. V was cut by 0 bases and J by 8 bases, with 11 bases left in between. The complete variable domain, with remaining parts taken from reference TRBV7-2 and TRBJ2-1, reads GAGVSQSPSNKVTEKGKDVELRCDPISGHTALYWYRQSLGQGLEFLIYFQGNSAPDKSGLPSDRFSAERTGGSVSTLTIQRTQQEDSAVYLCASSLASGVDEQFFGPGTRLTVL.

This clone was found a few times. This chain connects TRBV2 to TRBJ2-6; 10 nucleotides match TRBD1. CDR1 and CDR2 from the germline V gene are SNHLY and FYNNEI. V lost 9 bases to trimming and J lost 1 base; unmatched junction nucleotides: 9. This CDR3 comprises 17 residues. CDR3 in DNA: TGTGCCAGTCAGCTCGACAGGGGGCTATCTGGGGCCAACGTCCTGACTTTC. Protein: CASQLDRGLSGANVLTF.

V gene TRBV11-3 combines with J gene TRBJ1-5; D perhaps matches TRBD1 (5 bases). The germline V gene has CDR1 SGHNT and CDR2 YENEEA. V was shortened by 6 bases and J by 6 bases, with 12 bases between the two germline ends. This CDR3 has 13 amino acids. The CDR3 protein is CASSPRVRQPQHF. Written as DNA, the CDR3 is TGTGCCAGCAGTCCCAGGGTACGTCAGCCCCAGCATTTT.

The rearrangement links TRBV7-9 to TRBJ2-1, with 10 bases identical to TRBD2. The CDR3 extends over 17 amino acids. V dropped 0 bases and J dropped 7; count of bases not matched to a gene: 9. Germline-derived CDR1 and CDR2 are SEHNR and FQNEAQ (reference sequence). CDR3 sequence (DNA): TGTGCCAGCAGCTTAGCCTCCCGACTAGCGGGTACAAATGAGCAGTTCTTC. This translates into CASSLASRLAGTNEQFF.

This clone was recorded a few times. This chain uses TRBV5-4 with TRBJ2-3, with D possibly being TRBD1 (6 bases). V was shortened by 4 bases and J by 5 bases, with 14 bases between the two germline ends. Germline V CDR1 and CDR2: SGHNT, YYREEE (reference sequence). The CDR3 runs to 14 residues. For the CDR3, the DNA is TGTGCCAGCAGCGATGGGACAATTGTAGATACGCAGTATTTT. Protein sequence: CASSDGTIVDTQYF.

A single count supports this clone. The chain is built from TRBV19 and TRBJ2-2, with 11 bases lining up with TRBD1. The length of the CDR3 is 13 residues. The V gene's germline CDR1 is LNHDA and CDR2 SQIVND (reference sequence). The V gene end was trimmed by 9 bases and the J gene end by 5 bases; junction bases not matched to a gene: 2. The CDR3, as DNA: TGTGCCAGCCGGGACAGGGGGACCGGGGAGCTGTTTTTT. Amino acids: CASRDRGTGELFF. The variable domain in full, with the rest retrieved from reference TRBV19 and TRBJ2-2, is DGGITQSPKYLFRKEGQNVTLSCEQNLNHDAMYWYRQDPGQGLRLIYYSQIVNDFQKGDIAEGYSVSREKKESFPLTVTSAQKNPTAFYLCASRDRGTGELFFGEGSRLTVL.